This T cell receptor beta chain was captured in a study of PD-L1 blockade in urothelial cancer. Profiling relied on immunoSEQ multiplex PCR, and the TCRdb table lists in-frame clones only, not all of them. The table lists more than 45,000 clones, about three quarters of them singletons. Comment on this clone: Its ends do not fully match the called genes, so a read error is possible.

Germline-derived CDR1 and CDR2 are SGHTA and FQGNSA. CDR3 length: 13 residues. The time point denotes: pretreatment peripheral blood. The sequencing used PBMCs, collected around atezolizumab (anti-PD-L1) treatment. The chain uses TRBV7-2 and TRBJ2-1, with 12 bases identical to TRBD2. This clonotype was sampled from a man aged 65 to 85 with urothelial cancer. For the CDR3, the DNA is TGTGCCAGCAGCAAGGCTAGCGGGGGGGCGGCCGTCTTC. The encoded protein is CASSKASGGAAVF.